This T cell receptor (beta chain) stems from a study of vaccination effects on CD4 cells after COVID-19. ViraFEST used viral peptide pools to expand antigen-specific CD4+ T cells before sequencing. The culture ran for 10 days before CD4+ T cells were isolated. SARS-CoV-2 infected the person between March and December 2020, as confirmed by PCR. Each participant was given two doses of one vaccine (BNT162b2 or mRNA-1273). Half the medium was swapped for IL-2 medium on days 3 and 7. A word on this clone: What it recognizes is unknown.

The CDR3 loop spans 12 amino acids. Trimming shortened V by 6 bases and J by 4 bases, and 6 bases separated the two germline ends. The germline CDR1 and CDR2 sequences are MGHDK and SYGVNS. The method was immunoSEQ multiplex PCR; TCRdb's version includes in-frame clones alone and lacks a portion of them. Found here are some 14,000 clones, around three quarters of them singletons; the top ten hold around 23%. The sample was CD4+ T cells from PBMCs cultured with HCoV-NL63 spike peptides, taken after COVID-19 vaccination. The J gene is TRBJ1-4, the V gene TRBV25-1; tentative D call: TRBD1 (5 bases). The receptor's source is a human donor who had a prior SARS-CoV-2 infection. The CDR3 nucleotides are TGTGCCAGCAGGGGGGATAATGAAAAACTGTTTTTT. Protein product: CASRGDNEKLFF.